Shown below are 18 T cell receptor beta chains from a single sample sequenced in a study of identical twins. TCRdb redid the calling of the 5' RACE reads with MiXCR, one entry per CDR3 protein. The data show 1.5 million to 2 million distinct CDR3 sequences, about 32% seen once. The sequencing input was cord blood. These TCRs come from a newborn girl in good health.

V usage is TRBV20-1 and J usage is TRBJ2-2; D possibly corresponds to TRBD1 (6 bases). The germline V and J ends were trimmed by 3 bases and 5 bases, with 16 bases remaining between them. The CDR3 spans 15 residues. CDR1 and CDR2 from the germline V gene are DFQATT and SNEGSKA (reference sequence). In nucleotides, the CDR3 is TGCAGTGCTAGGGCGGACAGACAACGGACCGGGGAGCTGTTTTTT. Translating it yields CSARADRQRTGELFF.

The chain employs TRBV6-5 and TRBJ2-7, with 8 bases identical to TRBD1. CDR3 size: 14 residues. Losses at the gene ends were 6 bases for V and 5 bases for J; bases not matched to a gene: 9. Germline V gives CDR1 MNHEY, CDR2 SVGAGI. CDR3 DNA sequence: TGTGCCAGCAGGAAAACAGGGGGACGAAACGAGCAGTACTTC. This gives the protein CASRKTGGRNEQYF.

This chain connects TRBV7-2 to TRBJ2-3; D is unresolved. This CDR3 comprises 15 residues. From germline, CDR1 is SGHTA and CDR2 FQGNSA. The V and J ends lost 4 bases and 2 bases respectively, with 13 bases between them. The CDR3 here is CASSSRSRPTDTQYF. In nucleotides, the CDR3 is TGTGCCAGCAGCTCCCGTAGCCGACCCACAGATACGCAGTATTTT.

CDR3 DNA sequence: TGTGCCAGCAGTAAGGGACTCAACCAAGAGACCCAGTACTTC. Translating gives CASSKGLNQETQYF. The genes are TRBV2 and TRBJ2-5; weak D call: TRBD2 (6 bases). CDR3 size: 14 residues. V lost 5 bases to trimming and J lost 0 bases, with 10 bases between them. Germline CDR1 and CDR2: SNHLY and FYNNEI.

Concerning this clonotype itself: A clone one base away is much larger, so this may be a read error. This chain connects TRBV29-1 to TRBJ2-4, with D maybe TRBD2 (5 bases). With the DNA end fitting TRBJ2-7 better, the J assignment may be wrong. The CDR3 has 12 amino acids. Germline V gene sequence: CDR1 SQVTM, CDR2 ANQGSEA. The CDR3 spells CGVGGDPYEQYF. CDR3 DNA sequence: TGCGGCGTTGGAGGAGATCCTTACGAGCAGTACTTC.

V and J are TRBV7-9 and TRBJ1-5; D gene uncertain. This CDR3 region has 13 residues. Trimming removed 7 bases at V and 3 bases at J, with 10 bases between. The germline CDR1 and CDR2 sequences are SEHNR and FQNEAQ (reference sequence). The CDR3 here is CASTGGVNQPQHF. The CDR3 DNA reads TGTGCCAGCACCGGCGGGGTCAATCAGCCCCAGCATTTT.

This clonotype was recorded a few times. The chain combines TRBV5-1 with TRBJ1-5; D may be TRBD1 (5 bases). Germline CDR1 is SGHRS and CDR2 is YFSETQ. The CDR3 has 15 residues. V was trimmed by 5 bases and J by 4 bases, leaving 16 bases between them. The chain's CDR3 is CASRVGGAENQPQHF. CDR3 DNA sequence: TGCGCCAGCAGGGTGGGGGGAGCGGAAAATCAGCCCCAGCATTTT.

CDR3 in amino acids: CASSPNAGQGENYGYTF. The DNA of the CDR3 is TGTGCCAGCAGTCCCAATGCGGGACAGGGGGAGAACTATGGCTACACCTTC. The genes are TRBV6-1 and TRBJ1-2; TRBD1 matches at 11 bases. CDR3 length equals 17 residues. Germline CDR1 is MNHNS and CDR2 is SASEGT. With 5 bases clipped from V and 2 bases from J, the junction kept 10 bases outside the gene matches.

This clonotype was seen many times. The chain couples TRBV7-9 to TRBJ2-7; D is unclear. Germline V CDR1 and CDR2: SEHNR, FQNEAQ (reference sequence). The CDR3 extends over 15 amino acids. V dropped 1 base and J dropped 5 bases, with 15 bases sitting between them. CDR3: CASSLGMHSIHEQYF. For the CDR3, the DNA is TGTGCCAGCAGCTTAGGGATGCACAGTATCCACGAGCAGTACTTC.

This clonotype was counted a few times. The rearrangement joins TRBV27 to TRBJ2-4; 14 bases are shared with TRBD2. The CDR3 consists of 13 residues. Trimming took 7 bases from V and 13 from J; bases not matched to a gene: 6. Germline V CDR1 and CDR2: MNHEY, SMNVEV (reference sequence). CDR3 sequence: CASNRGLAGEQYF. In DNA form, the CDR3 reads TGTGCCAGCAACCGGGGACTAGCGGGGGAGCAGTACTTC.

This clonotype has a handful of counts. The rearrangement joins TRBV27 to TRBJ2-7; tentative D call: TRBD2 (6 bases). CDR1 MNHEY and CDR2 SMNVEV come from the germline V gene (reference sequence). The CDR3 loop spans 14 amino acids. Trimming removed 8 bases at V and 2 bases at J, with 16 bases between. In DNA form, the CDR3 reads TGTGCCAGCCACCGCGGGGTGCATCCCTACGAGCAGTACTTC. Translated, it gives CASHRGVHPYEQYF.

Notes on this clonotype: A much larger clonotype is one base distant, so this may be a read error. The chain links TRBV9 to TRBJ2-4; TRBD2 is a possible D gene (6 bases). The J call may be in error: the DNA end matches TRBJ2-7 better. Germline V lookup: CDR1 SGDLS, CDR2 YYNGEE. CDR3 length: 14 residues. DNA of the CDR3: TGTGCCAGCATCGTAACGGGACTGTCCTACGAGCAGTACTTC. Its translation is CASIVTGLSYEQYF.

The sample holds many counts of this clonotype. This clone may be a read error of a much larger clone one base away. V is TRBV20-1 and J is TRBJ2-1; tentative D call: TRBD2 (6 bases). The DNA end lines up better with TRBJ2-7; the J call may be wrong. The CDR3 runs to 13 residues. Germline V lookup: CDR1 DFQATT, CDR2 SNEGSKA (reference sequence). CDR3 coding DNA: TGCAGTGCTAGCGGGAGCTCCTACAATGAGCAGTACTTC. Translation: CSASGSSYNEQYF.

The genes are TRBV20-1 and TRBJ2-3, with no clear D. The CDR3 has 15 amino acids. The germline V and J ends were trimmed by 5 bases and 2 bases, with 17 bases remaining between them. CDR1 and CDR2 from the germline V gene are DFQATT and SNEGSKA (reference sequence). The CDR3 here is CSAFPTRRPTDTQYF. CDR3 coding DNA: TGCAGTGCTTTTCCCACGCGACGACCCACAGATACGCAGTATTTT.

This clonotype was recorded a few times. The rearrangement joins TRBV5-1 to TRBJ2-7, with D possibly matching TRBD1 (6 bases). The CDR3 loop spans 13 amino acids. Germline assignment: CDR1 SGHRS and CDR2 YFSETQ. Trimming cost V 2 bases and J 4 bases, with 10 bases left between them. CDR3 sequence: CASSFTGKYEQYF. The DNA of the CDR3 is TGCGCCAGCAGCTTTACAGGGAAGTACGAGCAGTACTTC. Variable domain in full (rest from reference TRBV5-1 and TRBJ2-7): KAGVTQTPRYLIKTRGQQVTLSCSPISGHRSVSWYQQTPGQGLQFLFEYFSETQRNKGNFPGRFSGRQFSNSRSEMNVSTLELGDSALYLCASSFTGKYEQYFGPGTRLTVT.

Details on this clonotype: The germline gene is not matched at one end of the junction; a read error may be the cause. This chain links TRBV4-2 with TRBJ1-5; D gene uncertain. Germline lookup yields CDR1 LGHNA and CDR2 YNFKEQ. The CDR3 loop spans 17 amino acids. CDR3 protein: CACSPNHGQEGNQPQHF. For the CDR3, the DNA is TGTGCCTGCAGCCCAAACCATGGGCAAGAGGGCAATCAGCCCCAGCATTTT.

Turning to this clonotype: Relative to the germline gene, one junction end is altered; a read error may explain this. The V and J genes are TRBV20-1 and TRBJ2-1; 12 bases are a match to TRBD2. The CDR3 loop spans 15 amino acids. Looked up from germline, CDR1 is DFQATT and CDR2 is SNEGSKA (reference sequence). The CDR3 loop reads CSTRRTSGVPHEQFF. CDR3 sequence (DNA): TGCAGTACTAGAAGGACTAGCGGGGTCCCCCATGAGCAGTTCTTC.

Comments on this clonotype: This may stem from a read error, because a much larger clone lies one nucleotide away. This chain links TRBV29-1 with TRBJ2-7, with 14 bases lining up with TRBD2. Looked up from germline, CDR1 is SQVTM and CDR2 is ANQGSEA. The CDR3 is 12 residues long. CDR3 amino acids: CGVGTSGSEQYF. In DNA form, the CDR3 reads TGCGGCGTTGGGACTAGCGGGAGCGAGCAGTACTTC.